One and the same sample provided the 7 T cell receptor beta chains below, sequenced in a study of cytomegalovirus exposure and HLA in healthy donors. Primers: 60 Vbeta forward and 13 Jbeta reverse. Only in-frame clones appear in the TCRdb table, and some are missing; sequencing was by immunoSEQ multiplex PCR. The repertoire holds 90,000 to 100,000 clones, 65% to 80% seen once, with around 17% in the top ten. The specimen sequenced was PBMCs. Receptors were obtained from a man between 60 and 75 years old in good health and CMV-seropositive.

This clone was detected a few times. The CDR3 DNA follows: TGTGCCAGTCGGACAGGGCCCTTGGGCGAGCAGTACTTC. Protein sequence: CASRTGPLGEQYF. This rearrangement joins TRBV19 to TRBJ2-7; TRBD1 matches at 8 bases. The CDR3 runs 13 residues. The germline V gene encodes CDR1 LNHDA and CDR2 SQIVND (reference sequence). V lost 8 bases and J lost 6; bases outside the gene matches: 9. Full variable domain (missing parts from reference TRBV19 and TRBJ2-7): DGGITQSPKYLFRKEGQNVTLSCEQNLNHDAMYWYRQDPGQGLRLIYYSQIVNDFQKGDIAEGYSVSREKKESFPLTVTSAQKNPTAFYLCASRTGPLGEQYFGPGTRLTVT.

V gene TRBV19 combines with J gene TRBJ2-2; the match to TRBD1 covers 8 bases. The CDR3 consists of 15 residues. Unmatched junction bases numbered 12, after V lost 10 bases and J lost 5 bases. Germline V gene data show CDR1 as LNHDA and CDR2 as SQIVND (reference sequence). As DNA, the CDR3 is TGTGCCACCCACACAGGGGGGCGACGGACCGGGGAGCTGTTTTTT. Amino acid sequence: CATHTGGRRTGELFF.

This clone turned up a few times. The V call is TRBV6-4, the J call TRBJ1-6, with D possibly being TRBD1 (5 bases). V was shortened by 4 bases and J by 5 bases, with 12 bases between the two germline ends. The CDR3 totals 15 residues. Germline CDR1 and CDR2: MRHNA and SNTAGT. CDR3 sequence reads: CASSVVRGDNSPLHF. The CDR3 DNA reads TGTGCCAGCAGTGTTGTACGGGGGGATAATTCACCCCTCCACTTT.

The CDR3 DNA follows: TGTGCCAGCAGCGTTAGCCTTTGGGACAGTTTGAACACCGGGGAGCTGTTTTTT. Its protein is CASSVSLWDSLNTGELFF. The rearrangement uses TRBV9 and TRBJ2-2, with 7 bases matching TRBD1. There are 18 residues in the CDR3. The V gene's germline CDR1 is SGDLS and CDR2 YYNGEE. Trimming removed 2 bases from V and 1 base from J; junction bases left unmatched: 11. Full variable domain (missing parts from reference TRBV9 and TRBJ2-2): DSGVTQTPKHLITATGQRVTLRCSPRSGDLSVYWYQQSLDQGLQFLIQYYNGEERAKGNILERFSAQQFPDLHSELNLSSLELGDSALYFCASSVSLWDSLNTGELFFGEGSRLTVL.

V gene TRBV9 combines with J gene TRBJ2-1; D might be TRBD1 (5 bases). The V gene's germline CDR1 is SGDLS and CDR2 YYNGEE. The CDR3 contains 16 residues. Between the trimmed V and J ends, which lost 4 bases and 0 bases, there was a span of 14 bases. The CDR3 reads CASSPPWGHSYNEQFF. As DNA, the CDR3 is TGTGCCAGCAGCCCACCGTGGGGCCACTCCTACAATGAGCAGTTCTTC. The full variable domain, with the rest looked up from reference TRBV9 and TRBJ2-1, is DSGVTQTPKHLITATGQRVTLRCSPRSGDLSVYWYQQSLDQGLQFLIQYYNGEERAKGNILERFSAQQFPDLHSELNLSSLELGDSALYFCASSPPWGHSYNEQFFGPGTRLTVL.

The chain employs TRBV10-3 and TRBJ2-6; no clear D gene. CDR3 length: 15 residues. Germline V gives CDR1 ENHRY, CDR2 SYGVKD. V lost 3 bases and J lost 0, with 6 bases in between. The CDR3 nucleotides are TGTGCCATCAGTGACGTTCCCTCTGGGGCCAACGTCCTGACTTTC. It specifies CAISDVPSGANVLTF.

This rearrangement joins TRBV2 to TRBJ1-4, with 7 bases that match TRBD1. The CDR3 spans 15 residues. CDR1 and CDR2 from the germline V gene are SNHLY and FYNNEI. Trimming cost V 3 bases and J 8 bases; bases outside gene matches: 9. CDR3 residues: CASSEVEGAGEKLFF. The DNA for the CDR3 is TGTGCCAGCAGTGAGGTCGAGGGGGCTGGGGAAAAACTGTTTTTT.